This T cell receptor (beta chain) was sequenced for a study of blood T cells in healthy people across ages. Germline V CDR1 and CDR2: DFQATT, SNEGSKA (reference sequence). This CDR3 has 15 residues. Trimming removed 6 bases at V and 0 bases at J, with 15 bases between. A sample-barcoded 5' primer and a J-beta primer mix were used in a second PCR of roughly 7 to 11 cycles. TCRdb analysed the 5' RACE reads with MiXCR anew, one entry per CDR3 protein. The sample carries approximately 1.5 million distinct CDR3 sequences, roughly 32% recorded once. The TCR comes from a woman aged 30 to 39 in good health. The gene calls are TRBV20-1 and TRBJ2-1; the D gene could be TRBD1 or TRBD2 (6 bases each). The material sequenced was blood. This CDR3 is CSAPGGLSSYNEQFF. The CDR3 nucleotides read TGCAGTGCCCCCGGGGGCTTGAGCTCCTACAATGAGCAGTTCTTC.